This T cell receptor beta chain was captured by sequencing in a study of identical twins. This clonotype was seen only once. Antigen specificity is unknown. Study observations and caveats: Compared with unrelated sharing, twin-shared out-of-frame alpha sequences had more low-probability sequences.

TCRdb independently ran MiXCR on the 5' RACE reads; one entry per CDR3 protein. The sample carries 350,000 to 500,000 distinct CDR3 sequences, roughly 20% recorded once. The CDR3 contains 17 residues. Per germline, CDR1 MDHEN and CDR2 SYDVKM. Trimming took 4 bases from V and 5 from J; bases not matched to a gene: 16. Sequences were obtained from naive T cells sorted from blood. The sequence derives from a man aged 45 to 65 in good health. The gene calls are TRBV28 and TRBJ2-7; 8 positions agree with TRBD2. The CDR3 is CASSSPLAGGRTHEQYF. The CDR3 bases are TGTGCCAGCAGTTCCCCCCTGGCGGGGGGCAGAACCCACGAGCAGTACTTC. The full variable domain, rest sourced from reference TRBV28 and TRBJ2-7, is DVKVTQSSRYLVKRTGEKVFLECVQDMDHENMFWYRQDPGLGLRLIYFSYDVKMKEKGDIPEGYSVSREKKERFSLILESASTNQTSMYLCASSSPLAGGRTHEQYFGPGTRLTVT.